This T cell receptor (beta chain) was identified in a study of blood T cell repertoires in COVID-19. Patients of the Seattle cohort, enrolled during active infection, were followed longitudinally. Clones were read by immunoSEQ multiplex PCR, and TCRdb kept only the in-frame ones, dropping some. The table shows about 480,000 clones, with around nine tenths occurring only once. Material: peripheral blood. The receptor was isolated from a woman in her 50s with COVID-19, enrolled during active disease.

The CDR3 region has the DNA TGTGCCAGCAGCCAAGGAAACAGGGATACGCAGTATTTT. Amino acids: CASSQGNRDTQYF. The V call is TRBV3-1 (or the pseudogene TRBV3-2), the J call TRBJ2-3; D is perhaps TRBD1 (5 bases). The CDR3 covers 13 residues. V was pared by 1 base and J by 6 bases, with 8 bases between. CDR1 is LGHDT and CDR2 is YNNKEL in the germline V gene (reference sequence).